This TCR beta chain was found in a study of response to subunit inactivated influenza vaccine. The sample holds a few counts of this clonotype. Trimming took 4 bases from V and 3 from J; bases not matched to a gene: 6. CDR3 length equals 16 residues. Germline lookup yields CDR1 SEHNR and CDR2 FQNEAQ (reference sequence). A single record per CDR3 protein comes from TCRdb applying MiXCR to the RT-PCR reads. The sample has roughly 620,000 distinct CDR3 sequences, about 11% seen once. These same data were also listed under a study on T cells expressing NK-cell markers. That work contributes: What made the TCR beta cDNA was 5'RACE template switching with UMIs. All TCR beta repertoires analysed originated from sorted CD3+CD56+NKG2C+, CD3+CD56+NKG2C- and CD3+CD56-NKG2C+ T cells. More than 5 donors showed dominant NKG2C+ clonotypes comprising roughly 1.0-7.5% of their CD8+ T cells.

The chain recombines TRBV7-9 with TRBJ2-1; TRBD2 agrees at 10 bases. The sequence was obtained from a man aged 50-59 years who received an inactivated influenza vaccine. Sequenced material: PBMCs from blood, taken on the day of vaccination. The CDR3 sequence is CASSSRLAGRYNEQFF. CDR3 in DNA: TGTGCCAGCAGCTCTCGACTAGCGGGTCGCTACAATGAGCAGTTCTTC. The complete variable domain, with remaining parts taken from reference TRBV7-9 and TRBJ2-1, reads DTGVSQNPRHKITKRGQNVTFRCDPISEHNRLYWYRQTLGQGPEFLTYFQNEAQLEKSRLLSDRFSAERPKGSFSTLEIQRTEQGDSAMYLCASSSRLAGRYNEQFFGPGTRLTVL.